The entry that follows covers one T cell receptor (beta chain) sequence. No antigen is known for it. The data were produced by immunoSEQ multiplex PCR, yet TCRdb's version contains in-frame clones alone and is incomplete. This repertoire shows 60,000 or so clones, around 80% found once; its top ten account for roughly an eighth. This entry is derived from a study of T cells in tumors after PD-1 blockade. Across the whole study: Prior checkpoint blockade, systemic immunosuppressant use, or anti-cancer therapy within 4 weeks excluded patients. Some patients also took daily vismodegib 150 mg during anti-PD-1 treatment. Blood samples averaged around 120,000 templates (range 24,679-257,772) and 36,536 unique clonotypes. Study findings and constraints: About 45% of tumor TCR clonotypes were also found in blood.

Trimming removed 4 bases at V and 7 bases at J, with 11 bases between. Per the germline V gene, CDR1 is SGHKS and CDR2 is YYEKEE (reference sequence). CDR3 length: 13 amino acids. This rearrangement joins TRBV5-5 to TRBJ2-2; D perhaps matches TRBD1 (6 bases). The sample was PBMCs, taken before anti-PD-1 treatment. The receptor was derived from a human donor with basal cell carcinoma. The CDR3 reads CASSVTGNGELFF. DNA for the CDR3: TGTGCCAGCAGCGTAACAGGGAACGGGGAGCTGTTTTTT.